This record concerns one T cell receptor (beta chain) sequence. This clone appeared once. Its antigen target is currently unknown. The record has no base qualities; no much larger clone is one base away. The sample belongs to a study of cytomegalovirus exposure and HLA in healthy donors (dated by TCRdb to 2015 to 2018). Looking at the study overall: An earlier analysis of some 600 of the donors reported 276 Gb of sequence data and 117 million unique TCR beta sequences obtained from around 180 million T cells. Rather than drawing on any new phenotypic data, the later analysis identified candidate immune exposures from TCR beta sequences and the way those sequences occurred across donors. A later genetic analysis took genome-wide SNP genotypes for 398 of the 666 donors and used that subset as a discovery cohort. Typing coverage differed by locus: A, B, C, DRB1 and DQB1 were typed in about 620-630 donors, DQA1 in about 510, DPA1 in around 610, and DPB1 in just under 490. High-throughput TCR immunosequencing, statistical association of individual TCRs with disease status, and machine learning were combined to predict cytomegalovirus infection status. All discovery cohort repertoires had been generated on a single sequencing platform. Of the roughly 420 genotyped donors, more than 75% were placed in the genetic ancestry cluster associated with self-reported Caucasian donors. Roughly 5 DR-DQ haplotypes were handled as single units for association and clustering, since linkage in the cohort was strong. In a later analysis, previously published TCR beta repertoires from about 670 donors were re-analyzed and high-resolution HLA genotyping was added so that TCR occurrence patterns could be studied. An earlier analysis of 500 to 650 of the donors applied high-throughput TCR beta sequencing to assess whether each TCR beta V gene segment acted as functional or pseudogenic. HLA typing included class I and class II loci at four-digit resolution. The study aimed to test whether signatures of past pathogen exposure could be identified by cataloging public T cell receptors. The study used immunosequencing to profile the T cell repertoires of approximately 640 subjects and linked those repertoires to cytomegalovirus serostatus. Besides the first cohort of 500 to 700 subjects, a separate validation cohort made up of 90 to 150 different subjects was used. Among about 400 genotyped donors of the cohort, an average of approximately 200,000 unique TCR beta nucleotide sequences was sequenced per donor, of which roughly 18% were non-productive. Donor age, sex, ethnicity and CMV serostatus were compiled alongside the repertoire data. Roughly 300 gigabases of sequencing data and 70 million to 100 million unique TCR sequences made up an early release that covered approximately 620 HLA-typed donors. Overall results and qualifications from the work: In a later analysis, the rate of TCR association differed among HLA loci, with DRB1 alleles having the most associated TCRs and HLA-C alleles having the fewest. Across donors, most TCR sequences were observed very rarely, whereas some public TCRs were present in many individuals. The sequencing pipeline was judged likely to have produced a cluster of highly shared sequence variants as a technical artifact. A later analysis reported that several top co-occurrence clusters appeared linked to parvovirus B19, influenza, CMV and Epstein-Barr virus. In vitro tests confirmed that three of the cytomegalovirus-associated TCR beta chains recognize cytomegalovirus antigens. An earlier analysis of approximately 540 of the donors showed that most TCR beta V segments appeared in productive rearrangements either about 90% or about 30% of the time, which broadly matched IMGT annotations. Because HLA typing was missing for some donors at each locus, association tests included only the typed subset. When HLA alleles, especially DR and DQ, strongly co-occurred, TCR associations were difficult to assign to individual alleles. The earlier analysis of 587 of the donors excluded 15 to 20 rarely observed V segments, including chromosome 9 orphons, because counts were too low. A later genetic analysis reported fewer N-insertions in productive TCRs among donors in an Asian-associated ancestry cluster than the roughly 620-donor mean. A further reported finding was that TCR beta sequences accurately predicted the HLA-A and HLA-B alleles for most subjects in the first cohort. The presence/absence analyses assumed that sequencing depth was roughly uniform across donors, and that assumption may not be true. The study listed 170 or so TCR beta chains as associated with cytomegalovirus. In this cohort, only TCR beta chains were sequenced, and detectable features were limited by the absence of alpha or paired-chain data. Correlated functional status among segregating V segments might reflect linkage disequilibrium, but an unknown experimental factor could not be ruled out. The classifier was reported to diagnose cytomegalovirus status with high specificity and sensitivity in both the original and validation cohorts. The 87-base-pair reads could not distinguish some IMGT-functional V segments, including TRBV6-2 and TRBV6-3, so those segments were excluded. CMV serostatus was the only immune exposure information available for the cohort. An association between a missense DCLRE1C variant and V-gene and J-gene trimming of TCR beta chains was found in a later genetic analysis and replicated in an independent cohort. The authors suggested that the approach could potentially be extended to other disease states and immunological phenotypes. Most CMV-associated TCR beta chains appeared to be HLA-restricted in a later analysis, and the HLA associations seemed to be driven largely by CMV exposure. Specific HLA alleles were associated with 15,000 to 20,000 TCR beta sequences at a false discovery rate of 0.05 in a later analysis. Compared with equally common non-associated chains, HLA-associated TCR beta chains in a later analysis were more clonally expanded and had lower generation probabilities.

The library was produced with the immunoSEQ multiplex PCR assay. For the multiplex PCR, a mixture combining 60 forward primers for TCR Vbeta segments and 13 reverse primers for TCR Jbeta segments was used. A multiplex PCR assay on genomic DNA amplified the CDR3 region of rearranged TCR beta genes. The Illumina HiSeq System was used to sequence the amplified TCR beta libraries as 87-base-pair reads. Turning to the authors' computational methods: Across the roughly 670 repertoires, a later analysis counted some 81 million unique TCR beta chains, 9.5 million to 12 million of which were shared by at least two donors. A nearest-neighbor algorithm error-corrected the raw reads and collapsed the reads into unique sequences, merging closely related sequences to remove PCR and sequencing errors. CDR3 sequences were aligned to IMGT reference sequences to assign V, D and J gene segments. For a sequence to be retained, at least a six-nucleotide match to both a V gene segment and a J gene segment was required. Rearrangements were called productive when the CDR3 lacked stop codons and stayed in frame with V and J; all others were non-productive. CDR3 was defined by IMGT convention, running from the second conserved V-encoded cysteine to the conserved J-encoded phenylalanine. In an earlier analysis of around 540 of the donors, sequences lacking an unambiguous match to a single V gene segment were excluded. In an earlier analysis of 587 of the donors, V segments were called functional above 56.7% productive rearrangements and were called segregating when the between-donor standard deviation exceeded 5%. A statistical classification framework was developed to diagnose cytomegalovirus status using the catalog of TCR beta chain sequences. A later analysis assigned V and J genes by comparing TCR nucleotide sequences with IMGT/GENE-DB human TR gene sequences. In a later analysis, CDR3 sequences and most-parsimonious VDJ recombination scenarios were assigned using the TCRdist pipeline. In a later analysis, each TCR beta chain was defined by its CDR3 amino acid sequence together with its V-gene family, and reads lacking a unique V-gene family were excluded. To address suspected cross-contamination and a sequencing artifact, a later analysis removed approximately 590 highly shared, low-generation-probability nucleotide sequences. In a later analysis, a clonal expansion index was calculated for each public chain from normalized within-repertoire ranks of inferred template counts. In a later analysis, generation probabilities were computed with a VDJ recombination model fitted to out-of-frame rearrangements, and the resulting probabilities were checked against IGoR. In a later analysis, TCR-TCR, TCR-HLA and TCR-CMV co-occurrence was scored with hypergeometric tests, and a repertoire-size bias correction was applied to TCR pairs. To estimate false discovery rates, a later analysis permuted the HLA or CMV assignments 20 times. A later analysis grouped co-occurring TCRs with DBSCAN, adding TCRdist sequence similarity when clustering within HLA-allele-positive subsets. Repertoires with fewer than 30,000 or more than 120,000 public chains were left out of co-occurrence clustering, as were four to six repertoires with anomalous nucleotide sharing. TCRdb's version of the immuneACCESS table is confined to in-frame rearrangements and falls short of the full clone set. An unresolved V gene accounts for under half of the shortfall where checked; the remainder is of unknown origin. V and J calls and clone size are as listed in that table; D and trimming were resolved from the DNA. In all, the sample holds around 180,000 clones, and about 72% of those were seen once. The ten largest make up roughly 1.6% of the sample.

The V end gives up 6 bases and the J end 8 bases, leaving 14 bases in the junction not matched to a gene. Looking up the germline V gene yields CDR1 MNHNS and CDR2 SASEGT. Measured from the cysteine to the phenylalanine, the CDR3 is 16 residues long. The CDR3 DNA has 48 bases and is translated from base 1. The cohort comprised several hundred healthy bone marrow donors. At the time of sampling, all cohort members were nominally healthy, though unrecorded immune exposures were likely present. The donor tested CMV seronegative, placing the donor among the 350 or so seronegative members of the cohort. Every donor gave a peripheral blood sample, and the peripheral blood mononuclear cells from that sample were used for TCR beta sequencing. The Qiagen DNeasy Blood Extraction Kit was used to extract genomic DNA from the blood cell samples.

The sequence came from a girl aged 5-17 years in good health and CMV-seronegative. Specimen: PBMCs. The rearranged segments are TRBV6-1 and TRBJ2-1, and TRBD1 aligns with 9 junction nucleotides. The bases read TGTGCCAGCAGGGAATTACAGGGGGCAGCAGTCGATGAGCAGTTCTTC. Translated, it gives CASRELQGAAVDEQFF.